This passage covers 23 T cell receptor beta chains from one sample sequenced in a study of cytomegalovirus exposure and HLA in healthy donors. Primers for the PCR totalled 60 Vbeta and 13 Jbeta. TCRdb keeps only in-frame clones here, not all; method: immunoSEQ multiplex PCR. The sample yields around 200,000 clones, 82% seen once. Sequencing used PBMCs. The receptors were sampled from a woman aged 40 to 49 in good health and CMV-seronegative.

V usage is TRBV19 and J usage is TRBJ1-1, with 7 bases that match TRBD1. Germline CDR1 is LNHDA and CDR2 is SQIVND (reference sequence). The CDR3 length is 13 residues. J was trimmed by 3 bases and V by 5 bases; bases with no gene match: 3. As DNA, the CDR3 is TGTGCCAGTAGTCAGGGGGTCCACACTGAAGCTTTCTTT. It specifies CASSQGVHTEAFF. Looking up the rest from reference TRBV19 and TRBJ1-1 gives the full variable domain: DGGITQSPKYLFRKEGQNVTLSCEQNLNHDAMYWYRQDPGQGLRLIYYSQIVNDFQKGDIAEGYSVSREKKESFPLTVTSAQKNPTAFYLCASSQGVHTEAFFGQGTRLTVV.

This chain connects TRBV5-1 to TRBJ1-3; maybe TRBD1 (5 bases). This CDR3 comprises 14 residues. Germline CDR1 SGHRS, CDR2 YFSETQ. Trimming removed 4 bases from V and 6 bases from J, with 14 bases in between. Here the CDR3 DNA reads TGCGCCAGCAGCCTCGAGACAGCAGCAAACACCATATATTTT. It translates to CASSLETAANTIYF.

The J gene is TRBJ2-7, the V gene TRBV5-1, with D perhaps matching TRBD1 (7 bases). The CDR3 is made up of 18 amino acids. The germline V gene encodes CDR1 SGHRS and CDR2 YFSETQ. Trimming cost V 3 bases and J 0 bases, with 22 bases left between them. CDR3 residues: CASSWRPGARGDSYEQYF. The CDR3 DNA follows: TGCGCCAGCAGCTGGAGGCCCGGTGCCAGGGGGGACTCCTACGAGCAGTACTTC. The variable domain in full, with the rest retrieved from reference TRBV5-1 and TRBJ2-7, is KAGVTQTPRYLIKTRGQQVTLSCSPISGHRSVSWYQQTPGQGLQFLFEYFSETQRNKGNFPGRFSGRQFSNSRSEMNVSTLELGDSALYLCASSWRPGARGDSYEQYFGPGTRLTVT.

This chain links TRBV5-1 with TRBJ2-7; TRBD2 is a possible D gene (6 bases). This CDR3 spans 18 amino acids. Germline V gene lookup returns CDR1 SGHRS and CDR2 YFSETQ. V shed 4 bases and J shed 5 bases, with 28 bases lying between them. CDR3 nucleotide sequence: TGCGCCAGCAGCCCGGCATCGGCGGGACCCACCTCTGGGGACGAGCAGTACTTC. It specifies CASSPASAGPTSGDEQYF.

This clone has more than one count but fewer than ten. CDR3 in DNA: TGTGCCAGTAGTATCGGGACTACCCATGGGGGTGAAAAACTGTTTTTT. Translation: CASSIGTTHGGEKLFF. The chain uses TRBV19 and TRBJ1-4; D possibly corresponds to TRBD1 (5 bases). Per germline, CDR1 LNHDA and CDR2 SQIVND (reference sequence). The CDR3 runs to 16 residues. V was trimmed by 3 bases and J by 7 bases, leaving 18 bases between them.

V gene TRBV2 combines with J gene TRBJ2-7, with 9 bases that match TRBD1. CDR3 length: 12 amino acids. CDR1 and CDR2 from the germline V gene are SNHLY and FYNNEI. The V and J ends lost 8 bases and 9 bases, in that order; junction bases with no gene match: 8. For the CDR3, the DNA is TGTGCCAGCTCGGGACAGGGAAACGTGCAGTACTTC. Translation gives CASSGQGNVQYF.

This clone has a handful of counts. The chain links TRBV5-5 to TRBJ2-1; the match to TRBD1 covers 9 bases. Trimming cost V 5 bases and J 4 bases; bases outside gene matches: 7. The germline V gene has CDR1 SGHKS and CDR2 YYEKEE (reference sequence). This CDR3 spans 15 amino acids. CDR3 nucleotide sequence: TGTGCCAGCAGGAAGACAGGGGGGCTTTACAATGAGCAGTTCTTC. Translated: CASRKTGGLYNEQFF.

The chain is built from TRBV5-1 and TRBJ2-1; D is unresolved. The CDR3 is 13 residues long. CDR1 is SGHRS and CDR2 is YFSETQ in the germline V gene. Trimming stripped 4 bases from V and 8 bases from J, with 13 bases between. The CDR3 coding sequence is TGCGCCAGCAGCATCCTAGTTTTCGATGAGCAGTTCTTC. It yields the protein CASSILVFDEQFF.

This rearrangement joins TRBV27 to TRBJ2-7; 7 bases align to TRBD1. The germline gives CDR1 MNHEY, CDR2 SMNVEV (reference sequence). The CDR3 contains 16 residues. The ends lost 0 bases at V and 2 bases at J; junction bases unmatched: 7. The chain's CDR3 is CASSLSPDRPTYEQYF. The CDR3 DNA is TGTGCCAGCAGTTTATCACCGGACAGGCCCACCTACGAGCAGTACTTC.

The chain links TRBV7-9 to TRBJ1-3; D is ambiguous. The V and J ends lost 4 bases and 4 bases respectively, with 11 bases between them. The CDR3 extends over 14 amino acids. Per germline, CDR1 SEHNR and CDR2 FQNEAQ (reference sequence). For the CDR3, the DNA is TGTGCCAGCAGCTCCACATTCAGAGGAAACACCATATATTTT. It specifies CASSSTFRGNTIYF.

The chain carries TRBV28 and TRBJ2-5, with 7 bases that match TRBD2. The V gene's germline CDR1 is MDHEN and CDR2 SYDVKM. This CDR3 contains 13 residues. V lost 7 bases and J lost 5; bases outside the gene matches: 7. The CDR3 DNA follows: TGTGCCAGCACAATGGGAGGGAGGGAGACCCAGTACTTC. Its protein product is CASTMGGRETQYF. Variable domain in full (rest from reference TRBV28 and TRBJ2-5): DVKVTQSSRYLVKRTGEKVFLECVQDMDHENMFWYRQDPGLGLRLIYFSYDVKMKEKGDIPEGYSVSREKKERFSLILESASTNQTSMYLCASTMGGRETQYFGPGTRLLVL.

This chain uses TRBV13 with TRBJ1-2; the D is unclear. Looked up from germline, CDR1 is PRHDT and CDR2 is FYEKMQ (reference sequence). CDR3 length equals 16 residues. V was cut by 2 bases and J by 2 bases, with 15 bases left in between. This CDR3 reads CASSLKAGRFNYGYTF. In nucleotides, the CDR3 is TGTGCCAGCAGCTTAAAGGCAGGTAGATTCAACTATGGCTACACCTTC.

This clone was recorded a few times. V gene TRBV7-8 combines with J gene TRBJ1-5; perhaps TRBD1 as D (6 bases). V lost 5 bases, J lost 0 bases, and 14 bases lay in between. Germline V gene sequence: CDR1 SGHVS, CDR2 FQNEAQ. The CDR3 has 16 amino acids. CDR3 in amino acids: CASSPGQIYSNQPQHF. In DNA, the CDR3 is TGTGCCAGCAGCCCTGGACAGATTTATAGCAATCAGCCCCAGCATTTT.

The V gene is TRBV28, the J gene TRBJ2-2; 8 nucleotides agree with TRBD2. The CDR3 covers 14 residues. The V segment lost 11 bases and the J segment 3 bases; nucleotides outside the gene matches: 8. The V gene's germline CDR1 is MDHEN and CDR2 SYDVKM. CDR3 DNA sequence: TGTGCCTTCGGGAACGGGGGGGACACCGGGGAGCTGTTTTTT. This encodes CAFGNGGDTGELFF.

The rearrangement joins TRBV5-6 to TRBJ1-3; D remains unclear. Trimming removed 0 bases from V and 4 bases from J, with 11 bases in between. The CDR3 extends over 15 amino acids. Germline loops: CDR1 SGHDT, CDR2 YYEEEE. The CDR3 DNA reads as TGTGCCAGCAGCTTGGCCTCGACTGGGGGAAACACCATATATTTT. Its protein is CASSLASTGGNTIYF.

The rearrangement uses TRBV5-6 and TRBJ2-1; TRBD2 matches 7 bases. Trimming at V came to 5 bases and at J to 9 bases, leaving 5 bases not matched to a gene. The CDR3 sequence is 12 residues long. CDR1 is SGHDT, CDR2 YYEEEE, per germline. CDR3 protein: CASRGAGLEQFF. The CDR3 DNA follows: TGTGCCAGCAGGGGAGCGGGGCTTGAGCAGTTCTTC.

The V gene is TRBV19, the J gene TRBJ1-5; a possible D gene is TRBD1 (5 bases). The germline V and J ends were trimmed by 3 bases and 9 bases, with 18 bases remaining between them. Germline CDR1 LNHDA, CDR2 SQIVND (reference sequence). The CDR3 sequence is 15 residues long. The CDR3 loop is CASSIDRGRNAPQHF. In DNA form, the CDR3 reads TGTGCCAGTAGTATCGACCGGGGGAGGAACGCGCCCCAGCATTTT.

The chain couples TRBV28 to TRBJ2-1, with a weak D call TRBD2 (6 bases). The ends were cut back, 3 bases at V and 0 bases at J, with 12 bases in the middle. Germline V gene lookup returns CDR1 MDHEN and CDR2 SYDVKM. This CDR3 is 16 amino acids long. The CDR3 spells CASSFPRGSSYNEQFF. CDR3 nucleotides: TGTGCCAGCAGTTTCCCGCGGGGTAGCTCCTACAATGAGCAGTTCTTC.

J is TRBJ2-1 and V is TRBV7-2; TRBD2 agrees at 7 bases. The V segment lost 3 bases and the J segment 3 bases; nucleotides outside the gene matches: 5. The CDR3 is 15 amino acids. Germline V gene data show CDR1 as SGHTA and CDR2 as FQGNSA. In nucleotides, the CDR3 is TGTGCCAGCAGCTTCCCGGGACTAAGCTACAATGAGCAGTTCTTC. Its translation is CASSFPGLSYNEQFF.

V gene TRBV4-1 combines with J gene TRBJ1-2, with no clear D. V lost 3 bases and J lost 2, with 13 bases in between. The CDR3 runs 15 residues. Per germline, CDR1 MGHRA and CDR2 YSYEKL. In DNA form, the CDR3 reads TGCGCCAGCAGCCAGCCGGCACGAGGGAACTATGGCTACACCTTC. Translating gives CASSQPARGNYGYTF.

The J gene is TRBJ1-2, the V gene TRBV11-2; TRBD1 matches at 9 bases. The CDR3 has 14 amino acids. V trimming: 4 bases; J trimming: 6 bases; junction bases outside the gene matches: 6. Germline CDR1 SGHAT, CDR2 FQNNGV. The CDR3 DNA reads as TGTGCCAGCAGCTCTTTGAGGGACAGGGATGGCTACACCTTC. The encoded protein is CASSSLRDRDGYTF.

As DNA, the CDR3 is TGTGCCAGCAGCTTAGCGGGGGGCCCTCTCGAGCAGTACTTC. Translating gives CASSLAGGPLEQYF. The gene calls are TRBV6-5 and TRBJ2-7, with 10 nucleotides matching TRBD2. The V segment lost 6 bases and the J segment 6 bases; nucleotides outside the gene matches: 8. CDR3 length equals 14 residues. Germline CDR1 MNHEY, CDR2 SVGAGI.

The V and J genes are TRBV9 and TRBJ1-2, with D possibly TRBD1 on 6 matching bases. CDR1 is SGDLS, CDR2 YYNGEE, per germline. Trimming took 3 bases from V and 6 from J, leaving 18 bases between them. The CDR3 has 15 amino acids. CDR3 bases: TGTGCCAGCAGCGGCTACAGGGAAAGGGGAAATGGCTACACCTTC. Residues: CASSGYRERGNGYTF.